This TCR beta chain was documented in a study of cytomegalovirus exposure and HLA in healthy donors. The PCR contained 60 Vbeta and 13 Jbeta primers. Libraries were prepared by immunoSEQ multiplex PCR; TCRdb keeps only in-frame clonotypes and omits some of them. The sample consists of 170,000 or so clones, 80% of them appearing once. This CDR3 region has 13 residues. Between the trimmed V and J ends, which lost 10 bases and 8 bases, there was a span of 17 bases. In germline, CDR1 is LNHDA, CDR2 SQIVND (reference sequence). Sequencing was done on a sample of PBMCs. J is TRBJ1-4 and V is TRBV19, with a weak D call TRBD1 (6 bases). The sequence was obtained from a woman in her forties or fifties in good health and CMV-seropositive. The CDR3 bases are TGTGCCACAGATCAGGGGAGTATGGAAAAACTGTTTTTT. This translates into CATDQGSMEKLFF.